Listed here are 18 T cell receptor beta chains from one sample, sequenced in a study of T cell responses to AZD1222 COVID-19 vaccine. Sequencing was performed with immunoSEQ multiplex PCR; in TCRdb, only in-frame clones are kept and a portion is missing. The sample includes more than 95,000 clones, around 90% of them seen just once. Sequencing was performed on peripheral blood, taken on day 0 of AZD1222 vaccination. These TCRs come from an adult in good health.

In DNA form, the CDR3 reads TGTGCCAGCAGCGTAGCTCAGAGCCCCGGGGAGCTGTTTTTT. Translated, it gives CASSVAQSPGELFF. The V gene is TRBV9, the J gene TRBJ2-2; D remains ambiguous. CDR1 is SGDLS and CDR2 is YYNGEE in the germline V gene. Trimming stripped 0 bases from V and 6 bases from J, with 9 bases between. The CDR3 has 14 residues.

This chain uses TRBV28 with TRBJ1-2; the D is unclear. Germline loops: CDR1 MDHEN, CDR2 SYDVKM. Trimming left V 3 bases short and J 2 bases short, with 4 bases between. CDR3 length: 12 residues. CDR3: CASSFRNYGYTF. The CDR3 bases are TGTGCCAGCAGTTTTAGAAACTATGGCTACACCTTC.

This sequence joins TRBV6-5 and TRBJ2-1, with D tentatively TRBD2 (5 bases). This CDR3 has 15 residues. Trimming removed 6 bases at V and 3 bases at J, with 15 bases between. Germline CDR1 and CDR2: MNHEY and SVGAGI. CDR3: CASSRTLGNYNEQFF. The CDR3 region has the DNA TGTGCCAGCAGCCGGACTCTTGGGAACTACAATGAGCAGTTCTTC.

The gene calls are TRBV19 and TRBJ1-1; D unclear. CDR3 length: 13 residues. Germline-derived CDR1 and CDR2 are LNHDA and SQIVND (reference sequence). V shed 3 bases and J shed 4 bases, with 9 bases lying between them. CDR3 sequence (DNA): TGTGCCAGTAGTATGGATTATTTCACTGAAGCTTTCTTT. It is translated as CASSMDYFTEAFF.

This chain uses TRBV5-4 with TRBJ2-1, with TRBD2 matching 9 bases. The V gene's germline CDR1 is SGHNT and CDR2 YYREEE (reference sequence). The V and J ends lost 0 bases and 4 bases, in that order; junction bases with no gene match: 5. CDR3 length equals 16 residues. CDR3 in amino acids: CASSLGGGGVYNEQFF. CDR3 sequence (DNA): TGTGCCAGCAGCTTGGGCGGCGGGGGGGTATACAATGAGCAGTTCTTC.

The V and J genes are TRBV3-1 (or the pseudogene TRBV3-2) and TRBJ1-6, with 10 positions matching TRBD1. Germline V gene data show CDR1 as LGHDT and CDR2 as YNNKEL (reference sequence). V lost 4 bases and J lost 10; bases outside the gene matches: 13. This CDR3 comprises 17 residues. As DNA, the CDR3 is TGTGCCAGCAGCCCCCCCGGACAGGGGGTGACGGGATCACCCCTCCACTTT. Protein: CASSPPGQGVTGSPLHF.

This CDR3 reads CASSPIDVSYGYTF. In DNA form, the CDR3 reads TGTGCCAGCAGTCCGATTGACGTGTCATATGGCTACACCTTC. The J gene is TRBJ1-2, the V gene TRBV2, with no clear D. V dropped 5 bases and J dropped 5 bases, with 15 bases sitting between them. Germline loops: CDR1 SNHLY, CDR2 FYNNEI. The CDR3 length is 14 residues.

This clone was found once. The chain has TRBV7-3 and TRBJ2-1, with TRBD1 identical over 9 bases. V shed 5 bases and J 3 bases; nucleotides not matched to a gene: 5. CDR3 length equals 15 residues. CDR1 and CDR2 (germline): SGHTA, FQGTGA. CDR3 nucleotide sequence: TGTGCCAGCAGCCAGACAGGGGGTAGCTACAATGAGCAGTTCTTC. Translated: CASSQTGGSYNEQFF.

In its sample, this clone was seen a few times. This chain's CDR3 is CASSWGAGEKLFF. The CDR3 DNA follows: TGTGCCAGCAGCTGGGGGGCTGGAGAAAAACTGTTTTTT. V gene TRBV7-2 combines with J gene TRBJ1-4; a weak D match, TRBD1 (6 bases). V was cut by 4 bases and J by 8 bases, with 11 bases left in between. Germline V lookup: CDR1 SGHTA, CDR2 FQGNSA. The CDR3 has 13 residues.

V usage is TRBV10-3 and J usage is TRBJ2-1; D gene unclear. The germline CDR1 and CDR2 sequences are ENHRY and SYGVKD. V dropped 10 bases and J dropped 4 bases, with 17 bases sitting between them. This CDR3 spans 14 amino acids. CDR3 nucleotides: TGTGCCACACAAATTGGGCTCGAATACAATGAGCAGTTCTTC. Translating gives CATQIGLEYNEQFF.

The chain has TRBV27 and TRBJ1-2; 12 nucleotides agree with TRBD1. Germline V gene lookup returns CDR1 MNHEY and CDR2 SMNVEV (reference sequence). V dropped 2 bases and J dropped 4; count of bases not matched to a gene: 5. The CDR3 covers 16 residues. CDR3 nucleotides: TGTGCCAGCAGTTTAACCGGGACAGGGGGCTCCTATGGCTACACCTTC. This sequence encodes CASSLTGTGGSYGYTF.

The chain carries TRBV10-3 and TRBJ1-6, with 10 bases fitting TRBD1. This CDR3 is 14 amino acids long. V was clipped by 9 bases and J by 9 bases; unmatched bases: 8. CDR1 and CDR2 (germline): ENHRY, SYGVKD. CDR3 residues: CAIRPGQGSSPLHF. The CDR3 DNA sequence: TGTGCCATAAGGCCGGGACAGGGGTCTTCACCCCTCCACTTT.

This chain links TRBV7-2 with TRBJ2-2; 11 bases agree with TRBD1. The CDR3 runs to 16 residues. Germline V gene lookup returns CDR1 SGHTA and CDR2 FQGNSA. J was trimmed by 5 bases and V by 1 base; bases with no gene match: 3. The CDR3 reads CASSLDGTGGTGELFF. The CDR3 DNA follows: TGTGCCAGCAGCTTAGATGGGACAGGGGGAACCGGGGAGCTGTTTTTT.

This clone has only one observation. The chain combines TRBV6-1 with TRBJ1-5; D unclear. Trimming took 0 bases from V and 5 from J, leaving 11 bases between them. The CDR3 runs 15 residues. The germline CDR1 and CDR2 sequences are MNHNS and SASEGT. The CDR3 sequence: CASSEAVRAYQPQHF. The CDR3 DNA is TGTGCCAGCAGTGAAGCGGTGAGGGCTTATCAGCCCCAGCATTTT.

The rearrangement links TRBV28 to TRBJ1-4; perhaps TRBD1 as D (6 bases). This CDR3 has 16 residues. Trimming shortened V by 5 bases and J by 5 bases, and 18 bases separated the two germline ends. Germline-derived CDR1 and CDR2 are MDHEN and SYDVKM. CDR3 loop: CASSETPQGRNEKLFF. The CDR3 nucleotides read TGTGCCAGCAGTGAGACCCCACAGGGAAGAAATGAAAAACTGTTTTTT.

The CDR3 loop reads CASRLGRGLTDTQYF. The CDR3 DNA follows: TGTGCCAGTCGCCTCGGGCGGGGACTCACAGATACGCAGTATTTT. This chain connects TRBV5-4 to TRBJ2-3, with D perhaps TRBD2 (6 bases). Deletions cut 8 bases from V and 2 bases from J, with 18 bases between. Germline loops: CDR1 SGHNT, CDR2 YYREEE (reference sequence). This CDR3 spans 15 amino acids.

A few counts support this clone. The chain carries TRBV10-2 and TRBJ2-5, with 10 bases fitting TRBD2. This CDR3 comprises 13 residues. Germline trimming cut 8 bases from V and 2 bases from J; bases unmatched to any gene: 2. Germline V gene sequence: CDR1 WSHSY, CDR2 SAAADI. CDR3 sequence reads: CASATSGQETQYF. CDR3 sequence (DNA): TGCGCCAGCGCGACTAGCGGGCAAGAGACCCAGTACTTC.

The rearrangement joins TRBV15 to TRBJ1-6, with D perhaps matching TRBD1 (5 bases). Trimming cost V 0 bases and J 5 bases, with 14 bases left between them. Germline lookup yields CDR1 LNHNV and CDR2 YYDKDF (reference sequence). CDR3 length: 17 residues. CDR3 region: CATSREAGHEDNSPLHF. In DNA form, the CDR3 reads TGTGCCACCAGCAGAGAGGCCGGACACGAGGATAATTCACCCCTCCACTTT.